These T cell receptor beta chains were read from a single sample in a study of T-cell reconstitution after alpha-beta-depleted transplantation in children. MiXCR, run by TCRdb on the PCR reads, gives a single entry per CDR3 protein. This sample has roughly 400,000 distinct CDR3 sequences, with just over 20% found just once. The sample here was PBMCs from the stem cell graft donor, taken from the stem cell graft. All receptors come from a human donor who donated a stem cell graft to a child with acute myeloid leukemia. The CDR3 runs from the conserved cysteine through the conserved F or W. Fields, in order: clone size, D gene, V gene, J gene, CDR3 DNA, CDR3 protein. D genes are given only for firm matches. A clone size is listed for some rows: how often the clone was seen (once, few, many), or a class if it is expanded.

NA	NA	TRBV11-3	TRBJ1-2	TGTGCCAGCAGCTTAGGGGGGGGGGTCCGCTATGGCTACACCTTC	CASSLGGGVRYGYTF
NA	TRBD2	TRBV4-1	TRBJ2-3	TGCGCCAGCAGCCAAGAGCTAGCGGTGGCGAGCACAGATACGCAGTATTTT	CASSQELAVASTDTQYF
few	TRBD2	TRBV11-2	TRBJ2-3	TGTGCCAGCAGCTTAGTCGGTACTAGCGGGAGCAGTACAGATACGCAGTATTTT	CASSLVGTSGSSTDTQYF
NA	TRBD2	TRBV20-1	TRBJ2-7	TGCAGTGCTAGCCTTAGCGGGAGGAAGGTCGAGCAGTACTTC	CSASLSGRKVEQYF
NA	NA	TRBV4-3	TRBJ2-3	TGCGCCAGCAGCCAAGATTATACTGGGAGCACAGATACGCAGTATTTT	CASSQDYTGSTDTQYF
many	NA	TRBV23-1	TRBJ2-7	TGCGCCAGCAGTCAACAGGCGAACGAGCAGTACTTC	CASSQQANEQYF
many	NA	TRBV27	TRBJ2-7	TGTGCCAGCAGTTCTATAGGGCCTCTCAGCTCCTACGAGCAGTACTTC	CASSSIGPLSSYEQYF
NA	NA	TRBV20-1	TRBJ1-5	TGCAGTGCTAGAGGTATACAGGGTCAGTCTTTGGGCAATCAGCCCCAGCATTTT	CSARGIQGQSLGNQPQHF
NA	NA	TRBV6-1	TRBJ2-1	TGTGCCACCTCGACCCGGGACACCTACAATGAGCAGTTCTTC	CATSTRDTYNEQFF
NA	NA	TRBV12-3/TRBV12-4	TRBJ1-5	TGTGCCAGCAGTTTCCAACAGGGCAGTAGACAGCCCCAGCATTTT	CASSFQQGSRQPQHF
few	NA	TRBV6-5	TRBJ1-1	TGTGCCAGCAGTTACTCGAGGGGGAAGAACACTGAAGCTTTCTTT	CASSYSRGKNTEAFF
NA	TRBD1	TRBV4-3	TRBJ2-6	TGCGCCAGCAGCCACTTCCGGGACAGGGGGCAGTCAGGGGCCAACGTCCTGACTTTC	CASSHFRDRGQSGANVLTF
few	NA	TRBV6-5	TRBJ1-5	TGTGCCAGCAGTTACTCTGGGCAGGACCGTCAGCCCCAGCATTTT	CASSYSGQDRQPQHF
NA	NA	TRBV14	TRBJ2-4	TGTGCCAGCAGCCAAGATTTGGGACTCGCCAAAAACATTCAGTACTTC	CASSQDLGLAKNIQYF
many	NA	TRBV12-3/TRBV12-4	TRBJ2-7	TGTGCCAGCAGTTTATTAGAATACGAGCAGTACTTC	CASSLLEYEQYF
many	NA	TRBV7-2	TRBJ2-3	TGTGCCAGCAGCTTAGCTACAGATACGCAGTATTTT	CASSLATDTQYF
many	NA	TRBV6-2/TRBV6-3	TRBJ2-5	TGTGCCAGCAGTTACGGGCAAGAGACCCAGTACTTC	CASSYGQETQYF
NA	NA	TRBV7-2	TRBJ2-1	TGTGCCAGCATCCCCCCTGGAGACAATGAGCAGTTCTTC	CASIPPGDNEQFF
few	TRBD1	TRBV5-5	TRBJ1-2	TGTGCCAGCAGCTGGACAGGGGACGACTATGGCTACACCTTC	CASSWTGDDYGYTF
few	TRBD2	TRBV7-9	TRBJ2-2	TGTGCCAGCAAAAGACTAGCGGGAGCATCCGCCGGGGAGCTGTTTTTT	CASKRLAGASAGELFF
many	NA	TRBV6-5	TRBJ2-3	TGTGCCAGCAGTTACTCCGGGGGGCGCGTCACAGATACGCAGTATTTT	CASSYSGGRVTDTQYF
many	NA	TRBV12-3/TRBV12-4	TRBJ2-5	TGTGCCAGCAGGGGGGCAAGGACCCAGTACTTC	CASRGARTQYF
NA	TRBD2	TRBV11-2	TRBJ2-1	TGTGCCAGCACCCCCCTAGCGGGACTGGATAATGAGCAGTTCTTC	CASTPLAGLDNEQFF
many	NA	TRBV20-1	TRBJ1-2	TGCAGTGCTAGAGATCCGTTCCTCGACTATGGCTACACCTTC	CSARDPFLDYGYTF
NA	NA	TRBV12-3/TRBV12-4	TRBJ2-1	TGTGCCAGCAGTTTAAGGGCTAGCTCCATTTACAATGAGCAGTTCTTC	CASSLRASSIYNEQFF
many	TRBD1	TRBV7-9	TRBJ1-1	TGTGCCAGCAGCTTAGCGAACAGGGGAGGGACTGAAGCTTTCTTT	CASSLANRGGTEAFF
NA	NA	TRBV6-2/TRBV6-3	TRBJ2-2	TGTGCCAGCAGCCGCCTCGGAAGCGACGCGAACACCGGGGAGCTGTTTTTT	CASSRLGSDANTGELFF
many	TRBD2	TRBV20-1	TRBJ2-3	TGCAGTGCTAGAGATACTGGCGGGAGGCCAGGGAGCACAGATACGCAGTATTTT	CSARDTGGRPGSTDTQYF
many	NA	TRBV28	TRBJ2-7	TGTGCCATCCAAACGCCAGTTAGCGCCTTCTCCTACGAGCAGTACTTC	CAIQTPVSAFSYEQYF
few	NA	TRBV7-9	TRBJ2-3	TGTGCCAGCAGCTTACCCCAACAGGGTATAACAGATACGCAGTATTTT	CASSLPQQGITDTQYF
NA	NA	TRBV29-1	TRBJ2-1	TGCAGCGTTGCATCCGGGACCCAGGACGATGAGCAGTTCTTC	CSVASGTQDDEQFF
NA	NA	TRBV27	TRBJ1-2	TGTGCCAGCAGCCACTCCGGGGGGGGCGAAGCTAATGGCTACACCTTC	CASSHSGGGEANGYTF
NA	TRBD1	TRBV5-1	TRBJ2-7	TGCGCCAGCAGAATAGGAGGGACAGGGTCCGAGCAGTACTTC	CASRIGGTGSEQYF
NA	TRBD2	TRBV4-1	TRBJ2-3	TGCGCCAGCAGCCAGCGGACTAGCGGGACCACAGATACGCAGTATTTT	CASSQRTSGTTDTQYF
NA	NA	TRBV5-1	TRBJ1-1	TGCGCCAGCAGCTTACTAGGACCCGGGGGCGAGGGGACTGAAGCTTTCTTT	CASSLLGPGGEGTEAFF
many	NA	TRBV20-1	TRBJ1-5	TGCAGTGCCTACACGGGAGGGAGCAATCAGCCCCAGCATTTT	CSAYTGGSNQPQHF
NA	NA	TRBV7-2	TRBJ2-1	TGTGCCAGCAGCTCTACTAGAGGCGATGAGCAGTTCTTC	CASSSTRGDEQFF
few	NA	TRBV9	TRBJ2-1	TGTGCCAGCAGCCCTCACGGGGGGCTCCCCAACAATGAGCAGTTCTTC	CASSPHGGLPNNEQFF
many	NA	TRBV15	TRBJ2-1	TGTGCCACCAGCAGATGGGGACAGCCTGGTTATGCGGGAGATCGCTGTGAGCAGTTCTTC	CATSRWGQPGYAGDRCEQFF
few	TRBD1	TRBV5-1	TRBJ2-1	TGCGCCAGCATCGCAGGGGGTCCCTCCTACAATGAGCAGTTCTTC	CASIAGGPSYNEQFF
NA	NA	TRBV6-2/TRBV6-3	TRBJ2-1	TGTGCCAGCTTGGACAGAGTTACTTACAATGAGCAGTTCTTC	CASLDRVTYNEQFF
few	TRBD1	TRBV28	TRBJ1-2	TGTGCCAGCAGTTTGACAGGGATGCGTGGCTACACCTTC	CASSLTGMRGYTF
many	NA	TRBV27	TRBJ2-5	TGTGCCAGCAGTTTCGGATTGGAGGGAGAGACCCAGTACTTC	CASSFGLEGETQYF
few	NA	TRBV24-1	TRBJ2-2	TGTGCCACCAAGCCGGGGGCAGGGACCGGGGAGCTGTTTTTT	CATKPGAGTGELFF
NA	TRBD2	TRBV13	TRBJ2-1	TGTGCCAGCAGCTCCGTTCTAGCGGGGGCCTACAATGAGCAGTTCTTC	CASSSVLAGAYNEQFF
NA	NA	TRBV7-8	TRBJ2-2	TGTGCCAGCAGCTTTTTAGGCGAAATCACCGGGGAGCTGTTTTTT	CASSFLGEITGELFF
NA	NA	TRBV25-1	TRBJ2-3	TGTGCCAGCAGTGAATGGGGGGGGGCTACGCAGTATTTT	CASSEWGGATQYF
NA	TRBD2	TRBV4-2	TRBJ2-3	TGTGCCAGCAGCCCATCACTAGCGGGAGGGTTCTGGAGCACAGATACGCAGTATTTT	CASSPSLAGGFWSTDTQYF